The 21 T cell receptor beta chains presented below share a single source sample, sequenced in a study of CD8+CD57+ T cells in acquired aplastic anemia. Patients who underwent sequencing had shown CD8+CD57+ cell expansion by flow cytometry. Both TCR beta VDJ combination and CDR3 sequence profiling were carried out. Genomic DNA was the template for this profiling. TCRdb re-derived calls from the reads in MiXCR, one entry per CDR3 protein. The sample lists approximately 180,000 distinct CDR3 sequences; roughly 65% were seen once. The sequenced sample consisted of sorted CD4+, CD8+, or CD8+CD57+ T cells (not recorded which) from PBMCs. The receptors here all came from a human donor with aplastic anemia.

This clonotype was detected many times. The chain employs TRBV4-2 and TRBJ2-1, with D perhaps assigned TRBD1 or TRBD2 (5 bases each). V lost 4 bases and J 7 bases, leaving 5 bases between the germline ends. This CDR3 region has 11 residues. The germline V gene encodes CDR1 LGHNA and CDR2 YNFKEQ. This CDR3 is CASSRGNEQFF. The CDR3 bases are TGTGCCAGCAGCCGGGGGAATGAGCAGTTCTTC.

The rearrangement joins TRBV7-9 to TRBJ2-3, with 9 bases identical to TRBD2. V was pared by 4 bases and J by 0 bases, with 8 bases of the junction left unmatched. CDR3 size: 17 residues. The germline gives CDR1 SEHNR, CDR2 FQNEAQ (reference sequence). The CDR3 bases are TGTGCCAGCAGCTCCCCCCCGGGACTAGCTAGCACAGATACGCAGTATTTT. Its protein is CASSSPPGLASTDTQYF.

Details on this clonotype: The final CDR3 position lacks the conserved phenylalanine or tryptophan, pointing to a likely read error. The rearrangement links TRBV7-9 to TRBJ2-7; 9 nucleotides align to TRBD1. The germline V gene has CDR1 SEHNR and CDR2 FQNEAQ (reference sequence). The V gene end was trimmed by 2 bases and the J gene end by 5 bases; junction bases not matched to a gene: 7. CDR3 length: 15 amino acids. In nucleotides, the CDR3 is TGTGCCAGCAGCTTAATTGGGGACAGGGAGGACGAGCAGTACTCC. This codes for CASSLIGDREDEQYS.

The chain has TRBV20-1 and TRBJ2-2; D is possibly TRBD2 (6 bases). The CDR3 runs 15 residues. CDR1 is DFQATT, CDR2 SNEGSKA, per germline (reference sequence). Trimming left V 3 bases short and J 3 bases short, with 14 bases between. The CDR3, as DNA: TGCAGTGCTAGCGTGACGGGGGAATACACCGGGGAGCTGTTTTTT. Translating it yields CSASVTGEYTGELFF.

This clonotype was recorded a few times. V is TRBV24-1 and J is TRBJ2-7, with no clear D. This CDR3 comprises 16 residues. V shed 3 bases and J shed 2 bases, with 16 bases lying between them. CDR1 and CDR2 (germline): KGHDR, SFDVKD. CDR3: CATSDAVGHSTYEQYF. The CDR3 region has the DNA TGTGCCACCAGTGATGCCGTCGGGCACAGCACCTACGAGCAGTACTTC.

The CDR3 loop reads CASSLEDRGQLFF. The CDR3, as DNA: TGTGCCAGCAGCTTGGAGGACAGGGGGCAACTGTTTTTT. The V call is TRBV5-6, the J call TRBJ1-4, with TRBD1 identical over 11 bases. Trimming removed 0 bases from V and 12 bases from J; junction bases left unmatched: 1. CDR1 SGHDT and CDR2 YYEEEE come from the germline V gene. This CDR3 spans 13 amino acids. Full variable domain (remainder filled in from reference TRBV5-6 and TRBJ1-4): DAGVTQSPTHLIKTRGQQVTLRCSPKSGHDTVSWYQQALGQGPQFIFQYYEEEERQRGNFPDRFSGHQFPNYSSELNVNALLLGDSALYLCASSLEDRGQLFFGSGTQLSVL.

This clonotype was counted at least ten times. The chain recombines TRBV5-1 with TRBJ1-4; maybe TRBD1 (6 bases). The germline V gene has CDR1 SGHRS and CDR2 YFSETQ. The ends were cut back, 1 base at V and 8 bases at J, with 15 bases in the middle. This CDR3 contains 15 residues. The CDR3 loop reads CASSLLPGAGEKLFF. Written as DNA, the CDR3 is TGCGCCAGCAGCTTGTTACCGGGGGCAGGCGAAAAACTGTTTTTT.

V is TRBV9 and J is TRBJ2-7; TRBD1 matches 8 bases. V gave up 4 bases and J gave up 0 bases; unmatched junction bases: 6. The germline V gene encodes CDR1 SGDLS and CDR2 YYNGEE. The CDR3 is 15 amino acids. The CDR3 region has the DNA TGTGCCAGCAGCCCGGTAGACAGGGGCTCCTACGAGCAGTACTTC. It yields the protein CASSPVDRGSYEQYF.

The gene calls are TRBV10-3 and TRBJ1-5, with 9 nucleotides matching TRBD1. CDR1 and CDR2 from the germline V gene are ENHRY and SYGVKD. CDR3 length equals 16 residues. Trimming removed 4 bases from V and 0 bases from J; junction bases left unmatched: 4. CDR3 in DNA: TGTGCCATCAGTGCTCAGGGACAGGGTAGCAATCAGCCCCAGCATTTT. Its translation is CAISAQGQGSNQPQHF.

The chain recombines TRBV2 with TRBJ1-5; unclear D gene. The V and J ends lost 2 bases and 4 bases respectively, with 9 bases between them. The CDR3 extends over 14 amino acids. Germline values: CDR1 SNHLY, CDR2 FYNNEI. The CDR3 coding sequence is TGTGCCAGCAGTGAACAAAGGTGGAATCAGCCCCAGCATTTT. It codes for CASSEQRWNQPQHF.

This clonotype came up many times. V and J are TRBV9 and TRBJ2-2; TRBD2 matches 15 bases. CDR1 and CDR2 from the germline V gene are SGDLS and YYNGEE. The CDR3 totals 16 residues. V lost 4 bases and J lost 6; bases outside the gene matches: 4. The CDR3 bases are TGTGCCAGCAGCCCCCGGACTAGCGGGGGGGCCGGGGAGCTGTTTTTT. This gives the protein CASSPRTSGGAGELFF.

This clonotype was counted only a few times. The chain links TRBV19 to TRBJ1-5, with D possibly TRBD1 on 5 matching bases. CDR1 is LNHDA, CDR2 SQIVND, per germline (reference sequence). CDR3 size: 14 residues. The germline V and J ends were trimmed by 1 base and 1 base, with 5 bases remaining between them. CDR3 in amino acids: CASSIGGSNQPQHF. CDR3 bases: TGTGCCAGTAGTATAGGGGGGAGCAATCAGCCCCAGCATTTT.

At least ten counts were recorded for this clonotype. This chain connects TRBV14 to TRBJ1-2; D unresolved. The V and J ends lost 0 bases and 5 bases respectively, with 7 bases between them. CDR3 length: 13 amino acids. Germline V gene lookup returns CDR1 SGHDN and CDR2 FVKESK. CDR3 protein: CASSQEPGYGYTF. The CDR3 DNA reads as TGTGCCAGCAGCCAAGAGCCGGGGTATGGCTACACCTTC.

DNA for the CDR3: TGTGCCAGCAGTTTTAGTGCGAATCAGCCCCAGCATTTT. It is translated as CASSFSANQPQHF. This chain joins TRBV2 and TRBJ1-5; no clear D gene. The germline V gene encodes CDR1 SNHLY and CDR2 FYNNEI. Trimming left V 5 bases short and J 4 bases short, with 9 bases between. There are 13 residues in the CDR3.

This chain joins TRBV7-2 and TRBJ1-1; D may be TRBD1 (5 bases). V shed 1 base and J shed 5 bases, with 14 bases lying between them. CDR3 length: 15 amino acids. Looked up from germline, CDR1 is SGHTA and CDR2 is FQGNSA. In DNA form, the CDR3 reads TGTGCCAGCAGCTTAGAGGAGGGGAGAGCAACTGAAGCTTTCTTT. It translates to CASSLEEGRATEAFF.

DNA for the CDR3: TGTGCCAGCAGCTTAGCCGGGACAGGGCGCGTCGAGCAGTACTTC. Translated, it gives CASSLAGTGRVEQYF. This chain joins TRBV9 and TRBJ2-7; 9 positions match TRBD1. The germline V gene has CDR1 SGDLS and CDR2 YYNGEE. The trim removed 4 bases at V and 6 bases at J, leaving 11 bases unmatched. CDR3 length: 15 amino acids.

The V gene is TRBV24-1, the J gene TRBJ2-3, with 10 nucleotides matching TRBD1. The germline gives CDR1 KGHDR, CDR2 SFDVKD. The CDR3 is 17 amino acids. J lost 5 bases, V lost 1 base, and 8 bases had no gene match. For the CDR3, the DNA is TGTGCCACCAGTGATTTCAGGGACAGGGGATTGGGAGATACGCAGTATTTT. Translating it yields CATSDFRDRGLGDTQYF.

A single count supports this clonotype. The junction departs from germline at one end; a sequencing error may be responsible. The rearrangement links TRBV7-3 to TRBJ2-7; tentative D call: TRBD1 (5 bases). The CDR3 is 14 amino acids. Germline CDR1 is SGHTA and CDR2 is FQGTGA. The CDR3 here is CASSLYQGSYEQYF. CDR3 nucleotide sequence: TGTGCTAGCAGCTTATACCAGGGCTCCTACGAGCAGTACTTC.

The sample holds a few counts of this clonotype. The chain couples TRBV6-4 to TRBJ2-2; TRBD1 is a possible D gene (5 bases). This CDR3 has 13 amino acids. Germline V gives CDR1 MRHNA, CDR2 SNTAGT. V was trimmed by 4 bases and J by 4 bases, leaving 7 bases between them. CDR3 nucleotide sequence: TGTGCCAGCAGTGTAACAGGCACCGGGGAGCTGTTTTTT. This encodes CASSVTGTGELFF.

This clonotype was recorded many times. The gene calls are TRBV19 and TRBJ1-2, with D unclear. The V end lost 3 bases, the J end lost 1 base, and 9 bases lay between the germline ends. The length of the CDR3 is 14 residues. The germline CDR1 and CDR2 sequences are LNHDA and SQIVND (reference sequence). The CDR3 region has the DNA TGTGCCAGTAGTATTTGGTCCGGTAACTATGGCTACACCTTC. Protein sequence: CASSIWSGNYGYTF.

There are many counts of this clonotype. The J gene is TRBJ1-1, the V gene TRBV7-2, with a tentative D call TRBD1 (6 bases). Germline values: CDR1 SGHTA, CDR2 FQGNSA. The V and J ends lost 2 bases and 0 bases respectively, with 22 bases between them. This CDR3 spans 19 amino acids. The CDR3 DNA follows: TGTGCCAGCAGCTTACCCCTCCAGGGGAGGGAAAGGTTGAACACTGAAGCTTTCTTT. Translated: CASSLPLQGRERLNTEAFF.